These T cell receptor beta chains were read from a single sample in a study of blood T cell repertoires in COVID-19. Some clones are missing from TCRdb's copy, which holds only in-frame ones; the method was immunoSEQ multiplex PCR. Counted here are roughly 200,000 clones, under 90% occurring once; the ten biggest clones make up roughly 5.7%. The sequenced sample was peripheral blood. These receptors all come from a man of 80 years or more with acute or convalescent COVID-19. The CDR3 runs from the conserved cysteine through the conserved F or W. The D gene is left open where the match is weak. A row's size may be missing; if present it is once, few, many or a size class.

.	TRBV27	TRBJ2-1	TRBD2	CASTGTSGRSYNEQFF	TGTGCCAGCACCGGGACTAGCGGGAGGTCCTACAATGAGCAGTTCTTC
.	TRBV5-1	TRBJ2-5	TRBD2	CASSSRLAGGGETQYF	TGCGCCAGCAGCTCCAGACTAGCGGGAGGAGGCGAGACCCAGTACTTC
.	TRBV24-1	TRBJ2-2	TRBD1	CATSESGGTGELFF	TGTGCCACCAGTGAGTCAGGGGGTACCGGGGAGCTGTTTTTT
once	TRBV5-1	TRBJ2-7	TRBD1	CASSLEGQGLQYEQYF	TGCGCCAGCAGCCTGGAGGGACAGGGGTTGCAGTACGAGCAGTACTTC
.	TRBV7-2	TRBJ1-5	TRBD1	CASSLGRDRVQPQHF	TGTGCCAGCAGCTTAGGGCGGGACAGGGTACAGCCCCAGCATTTT
.	TRBV11-3	TRBJ2-1	TRBD2	CASSPHSGGDNEQFF	TGTGCCAGCAGCCCCCATAGCGGGGGGGACAATGAGCAGTTCTTC
few	TRBV7-8	TRBJ1-5	TRBD1	CASSFRTGEQPQHF	TGTGCCAGCAGCTTCAGGACAGGGGAGCAGCCCCAGCATTTT
.	TRBV5-1	TRBJ2-3	TRBD2	CASSLNPGLAVFTDTQYF	TGCGCCAGCAGCTTAAACCCGGGACTAGCGGTATTCACAGATACGCAGTATTTT
.	TRBV5-1	TRBJ2-2	.	CASSLFEGGELFF	TGCGCCAGCAGCTTGTTCGAGGGCGGGGAGCTGTTTTTT
.	TRBV7-9	TRBJ2-3	TRBD2	CASSLGLLAGLRGDTQYF	TGTGCCAGCAGCTTAGGACTACTAGCGGGATTAAGGGGAGATACGCAGTATTTT
.	TRBV12-3/TRBV12-4	TRBJ2-1	TRBD1	CASSQGDEQFF	TGTGCCAGCTCTCAGGGGGATGAGCAGTTCTTC
.	TRBV11-1	TRBJ2-3	.	CASSSDYLGTDTQYF	TGTGCCAGCAGCTCGGACTATTTGGGCACAGATACGCAGTATTTT
.	TRBV21-1	TRBJ2-3	.	CASSRTRGNGDTQYF	TGTGCCAGCAGTCGGACGCGCGGGAATGGAGATACGCAGTATTTT
.	TRBV7-2	TRBJ2-2	TRBD2	CASSTLAGVYGELFF	TGTGCCAGCAGCACACTAGCGGGAGTTTACGGGGAGCTGTTTTTT
.	TRBV7-2	TRBJ2-1	TRBD1	CASTLQGSSYNEQFF	TGTGCCAGCACCTTACAGGGGAGCTCCTACAATGAGCAGTTCTTC
.	TRBV5-1	TRBJ2-7	.	CASSLTSYEQYF	TGCGCCAGCAGCTTGACAAGCTACGAGCAGTACTTC
once	TRBV6-1	TRBJ2-6	TRBD1	CASSEVHTGGPGANVLTF	TGTGCCAGCAGTGAAGTGCACACAGGGGGCCCTGGGGCCAACGTCCTGACTTTC
.	TRBV10-3	TRBJ2-7	TRBD2	CAIKASGRAERYEQYF	TGTGCCATCAAGGCTAGCGGGAGGGCCGAACGCTACGAGCAGTACTTC
.	TRBV7-2	TRBJ1-5	.	CASSLGGLGNQPQHF	TGTGCCAGCAGCTTAGGAGGTCTAGGTAATCAGCCCCAGCATTTT
once	TRBV9	TRBJ1-4	.	CASSVGQGNEKLFF	TGTGCCAGCAGCGTAGGCCAGGGTAATGAAAAACTGTTTTTT
.	TRBV3-1/TRBV3-2	TRBJ2-3	.	CASSARGRSPDTQYF	TGTGCCAGCAGCGCCCGTGGTCGGTCCCCAGATACGCAGTATTTT
once	TRBV2	TRBJ2-3	TRBD2	CALAENTDTQYF	TGTGCCCTAGCGGAGAACACAGATACGCAGTATTTT
.	TRBV10-3	TRBJ2-7	TRBD1	CAIQEGQAFYEQYF	TGTGCCATCCAAGAGGGACAGGCGTTCTACGAGCAGTACTTC
.	TRBV6-5	TRBJ1-6	.	CASRDRGSWSPLHF	TGTGCCAGCAGAGACCGGGGGTCGTGGTCACCCCTCCACTTT
.	TRBV20-1	TRBJ2-7	.	CSARQYEQYF	TGCAGTGCTAGGCAGTACGAGCAGTACTTC
.	TRBV5-1	TRBJ2-5	TRBD1	CASSRSRTGAGETQYF	TGCGCCAGCAGTCGCTCTCGGACAGGGGCTGGGGAGACCCAGTACTTC
.	TRBV10-1	TRBJ2-1	.	CASSDPSRGYNEQFF	TGCGCCAGCAGCGACCCTAGCAGGGGATACAATGAGCAGTTCTTC
.	TRBV18	TRBJ1-2	TRBD1	CASSPPIGQGYGYTF	TGTGCCAGCTCACCACCGATCGGACAGGGGTATGGCTACACCTTC
.	TRBV6-5	TRBJ1-4	.	CASSFGGVNEKLFF	TGTGCCAGCAGCTTCGGGGGGGTGAATGAAAAACTGTTTTTT
few	TRBV27	TRBJ2-5	.	CASSLGLVRGGQETQYF	TGTGCCAGCAGTTTAGGTTTAGTCCGGGGTGGCCAAGAGACCCAGTACTTC
.	TRBV28	TRBJ2-1	TRBD1	CASSFSAGGTEDEQFF	TGTGCCAGCAGTTTTTCGGCAGGGGGAACTGAGGATGAGCAGTTCTTC
.	TRBV11-3	TRBJ1-1	.	CASGGGTEAFF	TGTGCCAGCGGAGGCGGCACTGAAGCTTTCTTT
.	TRBV4-3	TRBJ2-1	.	CASSQQGISYNEQFF	TGCGCCAGCAGCCAACAGGGTATTTCCTACAATGAGCAGTTCTTC
.	TRBV4-1	TRBJ2-1	TRBD2	CASSQDRAKGGSGIYNEQFF	TGCGCCAGCAGCCAAGATAGGGCCAAGGGGGGTAGCGGGATCTACAATGAGCAGTTCTTC
once	TRBV14	TRBJ2-2	.	CASRGGGVKSGELFF	TGTGCCAGCAGGGGAGGGGGAGTAAAGTCCGGGGAGCTGTTTTTT
.	TRBV14	TRBJ1-1	.	CASSQVYTEAFF	TGTGCCAGCAGCCAAGTCTACACTGAAGCTTTCTTT
few	TRBV6-5	TRBJ1-1	.	CASSYGQLNTEAFF	TGTGCCAGCAGTTACGGGCAGTTGAACACTGAAGCTTTCTTT
.	TRBV7-3	TRBJ1-5	.	CASSPNRDREVISNQPQHF	TGTGCCAGCAGCCCTAACCGGGACCGGGAGGTTATTAGCAATCAGCCCCAGCATTTT
.	TRBV29-1	TRBJ2-1	.	CSVEGRSEAYNEQFF	TGCAGCGTTGAAGGAAGGTCAGAGGCTTACAATGAGCAGTTCTTC
.	TRBV7-3	TRBJ1-1	.	CASSLMGLTEAFF	TGTGCCAGCAGCTTAATGGGGCTTACTGAAGCTTTCTTT
.	TRBV28	TRBJ2-2	.	CASSDGQYTGELFF	TGTGCCAGCAGTGACGGACAGTATACCGGGGAGCTGTTTTTT
.	TRBV6-5	TRBJ2-5	.	CASGQGLQETQYF	TGTGCCAGCGGCCAGGGCCTCCAAGAGACCCAGTACTTC
.	TRBV5-1	TRBJ1-6	TRBD1	CASSLTQGGNSPLHF	TGCGCCAGCAGCCTCACCCAGGGGGGCAATTCACCCCTCCACTTT
.	TRBV11-2	TRBJ2-5	TRBD2	CASSLGGRVETQYF	TGTGCCAGCAGCTTAGGAGGGAGGGTGGAGACCCAGTACTTC
.	TRBV24-1	TRBJ2-2	TRBD1	CATRGTGGAEAQGTGELFF	TGTGCCACCAGGGGGACAGGAGGCGCGGAAGCGCAGGGCACCGGGGAGCTGTTTTTT
.	TRBV18	TRBJ1-2	TRBD1	CASSAGQGPYYGYTF	TGTGCCAGCTCAGCGGGACAGGGGCCTTACTATGGCTACACCTTC
.	TRBV29-1	TRBJ2-5	.	CSVSTFQETQYF	TGCAGCGTTTCAACTTTTCAAGAGACCCAGTACTTC
few	TRBV10-3	TRBJ2-1	.	CAISSDDYNEQFF	TGTGCCATCAGTAGCGACGACTACAATGAGCAGTTCTTC
.	TRBV29-1	TRBJ2-7	.	CSALTGHSYEQYF	TGCAGCGCTTTGACGGGACACTCCTACGAGCAGTACTTC
.	TRBV6-5	TRBJ1-5	TRBD1	CASSYSGQGNQPQHF	TGTGCCAGCAGTTACTCGGGACAGGGCAATCAGCCCCAGCATTTT
once	TRBV5-1	TRBJ2-5	TRBD2	CASSLSNRAAGETQYF	TGCGCCAGCAGCTTGTCAAACCGGGCAGCGGGGGAGACCCAGTACTTC
.	TRBV6-5	TRBJ2-7	TRBD1	CASRTGIGSYEQYF	TGTGCCAGCAGGACAGGGATAGGGTCCTACGAGCAGTACTTC
.	TRBV5-1	TRBJ2-1	TRBD2	CASSLPSGRVFTGEQFF	TGCGCCAGCAGCTTACCTAGCGGGAGGGTATTTACGGGTGAGCAGTTCTTC
.	TRBV23-1	TRBJ2-5	TRBD2	CARGRDFQETQYF	TGCGCCAGGGGGAGGGATTTCCAAGAGACCCAGTACTTC
.	TRBV6-6	TRBJ1-4	.	CASSGRDGNEKLFF	TGTGCCAGCAGTGGACGGGATGGTAATGAAAAACTGTTTTTT